This T cell receptor beta chain was recorded in a study of identifying expanded T cells in peripheral blood. Healthy donors had no documented immune events, such as infections, while sampled. Whole-study results and caveats: Variance in clone template counts between roughly 2-week samples significantly increased with total template count across all healthy donors. Differentially abundant clones: around 1.2 between replicates, 16.4 at roughly 13 days, 19 at four.

Germline-derived CDR1 and CDR2 are SGDLS and YYNGEE. Trimming took 4 bases from V and 1 from J; bases not matched to a gene: 4. CDR3 size: 15 residues. Measured with immunoSEQ multiplex PCR; TCRdb has only the in-frame clones, and not every one. The data contain about 90,000 clones, roughly 90% of them singletons. About this clone itself: What it recognizes is unknown.

The sample comprised blood. The V and J genes are TRBV9 and TRBJ2-1; 8 positions agree with TRBD2. This receptor was obtained from a person aged 18 to 75 in good health. For the CDR3, the DNA is TGTGCCAGCAGCTCAAGCGGGAGTTCCTACAATGAGCAGTTCTTC. Its protein is CASSSSGSSYNEQFF. The variable domain in full, with the rest retrieved from reference TRBV9 and TRBJ2-1, is DSGVTQTPKHLITATGQRVTLRCSPRSGDLSVYWYQQSLDQGLQFLIQYYNGEERAKGNILERFSAQQFPDLHSELNLSSLELGDSALYFCASSSSGSSYNEQFFGPGTRLTVL.